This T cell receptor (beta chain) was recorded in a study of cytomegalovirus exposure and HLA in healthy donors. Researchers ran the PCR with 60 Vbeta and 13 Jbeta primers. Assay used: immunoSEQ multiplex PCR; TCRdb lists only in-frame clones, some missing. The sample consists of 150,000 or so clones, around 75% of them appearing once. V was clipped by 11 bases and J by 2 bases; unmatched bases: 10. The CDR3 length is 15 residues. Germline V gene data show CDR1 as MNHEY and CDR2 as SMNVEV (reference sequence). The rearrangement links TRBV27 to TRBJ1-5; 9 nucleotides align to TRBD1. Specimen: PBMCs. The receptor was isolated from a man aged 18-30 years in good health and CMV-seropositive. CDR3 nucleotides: TGTGCCGGGGAGGACAGGGGAGGTGGCAATCAGCCCCAGCATTTT. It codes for CAGEDRGGGNQPQHF.